These 8 T cell receptor beta chains share one sample of origin, sequenced in a study of cytomegalovirus exposure and HLA in healthy donors. PCR amplification relied on 60 Vbeta primers (plus 13 Jbeta primers). Sequencing was performed with immunoSEQ multiplex PCR; in TCRdb, only in-frame clones are kept and a portion is missing. The data hold some 130,000 clones, with around 79% observed a single time. Sequencing was done on a sample of PBMCs. Source of these receptors: a female donor in good health and CMV-seronegative.

In this sample, this clone turned up a few times. This chain joins TRBV5-4 and TRBJ2-5; D is possibly TRBD2 (5 bases). The CDR3 extends over 14 amino acids. With 1 base removed from V and 1 base from J, the gap between germline ends came to 8 bases. From germline, CDR1 is SGHNT and CDR2 YYREEE (reference sequence). CDR3 sequence: CASSLYSGQETQYF. CDR3 bases: TGTGCCAGCAGCTTGTACAGCGGCCAAGAGACCCAGTACTTC.

This clone was seen ten or more times. The gene calls are TRBV5-5 and TRBJ2-7, with a possible D match to TRBD1 (5 bases). The CDR3 is made up of 12 amino acids. V dropped 10 bases and J dropped 5 bases, with 16 bases sitting between them. The germline V gene has CDR1 SGHKS and CDR2 YYEKEE (reference sequence). The CDR3 DNA reads TGTGCCTCCAAAGTAGGGGTGAACGAGCAGTACTTC. As protein: CASKVGVNEQYF. The variable domain in full, with the rest retrieved from reference TRBV5-5 and TRBJ2-7, is DAGVTQSPTHLIKTRGQQVTLRCSPISGHKSVSWYQQVLGQGPQFIFQYYEKEERGRGNFPDRFSARQFPNYSSELNVNALLLGDSALYLCASKVGVNEQYFGPGTRLTVT.

This clone has more than one count but fewer than ten. J is TRBJ1-1 and V is TRBV5-1; 7 bases match TRBD1. The CDR3 has 14 residues. Losses at the gene ends were 0 bases for V and 6 bases for J; bases not matched to a gene: 5. Germline assignment: CDR1 SGHRS and CDR2 YFSETQ. The CDR3 nucleotides are TGCGCCAGCAGCTTGGCGACAGGGTACGCTGAAGCTTTCTTT. Translation: CASSLATGYAEAFF. Full variable domain (outside the CDR3, taken from reference TRBV5-1 and TRBJ1-1): KAGVTQTPRYLIKTRGQQVTLSCSPISGHRSVSWYQQTPGQGLQFLFEYFSETQRNKGNFPGRFSGRQFSNSRSEMNVSTLELGDSALYLCASSLATGYAEAFFGQGTRLTVV.

The J gene is TRBJ2-3, the V gene TRBV7-3; 8 bases agree with TRBD2. Trimming cost V 1 base and J 6 bases; bases outside gene matches: 6. This CDR3 contains 15 residues. CDR1 SGHTA and CDR2 FQGTGA come from the germline V gene. CDR3: CASSLSGGNWDTQYF. For the CDR3, the DNA is TGTGCCAGCAGCTTAAGCGGGGGGAACTGGGATACGCAGTATTTT.

The count of this clone is one. This chain links TRBV27 with TRBJ2-1; 9 nucleotides line up with TRBD2. Germline V lookup: CDR1 MNHEY, CDR2 SMNVEV (reference sequence). This CDR3 comprises 15 residues. Unmatched junction bases numbered 4, after V lost 5 bases and J lost 2 bases. The CDR3 region is CASSPKRGAYNEQFF. CDR3 bases: TGTGCCAGCAGTCCCAAGCGGGGGGCCTACAATGAGCAGTTCTTC.

The chain carries TRBV25-1 and TRBJ1-4; D is uncertain. The V gene's germline CDR1 is MGHDK and CDR2 SYGVNS. The ends were cut back, 4 bases at V and 11 bases at J, with 14 bases in the middle. CDR3 length: 13 residues. DNA for the CDR3: TGTGCCAGCAGTGGGTCACTCCGGGGTAAACTGTTTTTT. The encoded protein is CASSGSLRGKLFF.

The V call is TRBV1, the J call TRBJ2-4; the table's D call TRBD2 went unverified against the DNA. TRBV1 is shown as a pseudogene. This CDR3 has 18 amino acids. The CDR3 is CTSSRETRAGEAKNIQYF. In DNA, the CDR3 is TGCACCAGCAGCCGAGAAACCCGGGCGGGAGAAGCCAAAAACATTCAGTACTTC.

This clone has just one count. The chain's CDR3 is CASSLREVTDLYNEQFF. The CDR3 DNA reads as TGTGCCAGCAGCTTGAGGGAGGTGACAGACCTATACAATGAGCAGTTCTTC. The rearrangement uses TRBV7-8 and TRBJ2-1; maybe TRBD2 (6 bases). Germline loops: CDR1 SGHVS, CDR2 FQNEAQ. V was cut by 3 bases and J by 4 bases, with 19 bases left in between. The CDR3 length is 17 residues.